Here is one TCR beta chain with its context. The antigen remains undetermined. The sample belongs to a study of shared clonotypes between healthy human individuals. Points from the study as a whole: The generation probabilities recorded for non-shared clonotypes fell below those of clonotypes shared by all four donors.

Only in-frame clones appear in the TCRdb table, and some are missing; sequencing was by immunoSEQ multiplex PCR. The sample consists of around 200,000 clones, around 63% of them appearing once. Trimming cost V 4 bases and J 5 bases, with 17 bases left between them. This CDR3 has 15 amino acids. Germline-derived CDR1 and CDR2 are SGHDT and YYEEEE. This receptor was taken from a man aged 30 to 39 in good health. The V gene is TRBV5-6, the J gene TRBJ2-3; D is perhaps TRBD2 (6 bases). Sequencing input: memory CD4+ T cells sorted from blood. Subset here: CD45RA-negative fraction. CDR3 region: CASSALGTAIDTQYF. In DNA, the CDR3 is TGTGCCAGCAGCGCCCTCGGGACTGCCATAGATACGCAGTATTTT. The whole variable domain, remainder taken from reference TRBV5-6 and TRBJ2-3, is DAGVTQSPTHLIKTRGQQVTLRCSPKSGHDTVSWYQQALGQGPQFIFQYYEEEERQRGNFPDRFSGHQFPNYSSELNVNALLLGDSALYLCASSALGTAIDTQYFGPGTRLTVL.